The next 5 T cell receptor beta chains were all read from a single sample in a study of PD-L1 blockade in urothelial cancer. Indicated time point: peripheral blood 6 weeks after treatment start. Repertoires were generated with immunoSEQ multiplex PCR, while TCRdb's copy carries only in-frame clones and drops some. Among 72,000 or so clones listed, about nine tenths were seen once. This specimen was PBMCs, taken around atezolizumab (anti-PD-L1) treatment. The source is a man between 60 and 75 years old with urothelial cancer.

The chain is built from TRBV7-9 and TRBJ2-5, with 12 bases that match TRBD1. Germline CDR1 is SEHNR and CDR2 is FQNEAQ (reference sequence). The V segment lost 3 bases and the J segment 5 bases; nucleotides outside the gene matches: 4. This CDR3 region has 15 residues. CDR3 in amino acids: CASSLGGQGAETQYF. DNA of the CDR3: TGTGCCAGCAGCTTGGGGGGACAGGGGGCGGAGACCCAGTACTTC.

The rearrangement joins TRBV6-4 to TRBJ1-2; weak D call: TRBD1 (5 bases). Trimming took 2 bases from V and 8 from J, leaving 18 bases between them. Germline V gene lookup returns CDR1 MRHNA and CDR2 SNTAGT. The CDR3 extends over 15 amino acids. Here the CDR3 reads CASSDGGKPLAGYTF. In DNA, the CDR3 is TGTGCCAGCAGTGACGGGGGGAAGCCTTTAGCGGGCTACACCTTC.

This clone has more than one count but fewer than ten. This CDR3 reads CASSSSSPSGANVLTF. The CDR3 bases are TGTGCCAGCAGTTCCTCCAGTCCGTCTGGGGCCAACGTCCTGACTTTC. This rearrangement joins TRBV6-5 to TRBJ2-6; unclear D gene. The CDR3 length is 16 residues. Trimming took off 4 bases at V and 1 base at J, with 11 bases between the two ends. Germline CDR1 MNHEY, CDR2 SVGAGI.

This clone was seen a handful of times. The V and J genes are TRBV28 and TRBJ1-2; TRBD1 matches at 8 bases. Germline V lookup: CDR1 MDHEN, CDR2 SYDVKM. With V trimmed by 6 bases and J by 7 bases, 4 bases remained unmatched. The CDR3 loop spans 12 amino acids. In nucleotides, the CDR3 is TGTGCCAGCAGGACGACAGGGGCTGGCTACACCTTC. It translates to CASRTTGAGYTF.

The genes are TRBV7-2 and TRBJ2-5; D uncertain. Trimming pared 5 bases from V and 3 bases from J, leaving 10 bases between. The germline CDR1 and CDR2 sequences are SGHTA and FQGNSA. CDR3 length: 13 amino acids. The chain's CDR3 is CASSTPPEETQYF. The CDR3 bases are TGTGCCAGCAGCACCCCCCCGGAAGAGACCCAGTACTTC.